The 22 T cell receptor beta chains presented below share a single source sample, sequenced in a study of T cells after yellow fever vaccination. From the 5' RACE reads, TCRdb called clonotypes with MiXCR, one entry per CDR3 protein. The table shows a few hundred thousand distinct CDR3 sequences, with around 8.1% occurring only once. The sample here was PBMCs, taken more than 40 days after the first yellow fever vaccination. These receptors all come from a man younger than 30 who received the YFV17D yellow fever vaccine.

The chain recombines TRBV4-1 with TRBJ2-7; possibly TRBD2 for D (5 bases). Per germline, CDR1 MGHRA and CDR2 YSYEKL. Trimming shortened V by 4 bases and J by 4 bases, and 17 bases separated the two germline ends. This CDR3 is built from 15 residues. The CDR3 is CASSPPAGLDYEQYF. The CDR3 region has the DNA TGCGCCAGCAGCCCACCGGCGGGCTTGGATTACGAGCAGTACTTC.

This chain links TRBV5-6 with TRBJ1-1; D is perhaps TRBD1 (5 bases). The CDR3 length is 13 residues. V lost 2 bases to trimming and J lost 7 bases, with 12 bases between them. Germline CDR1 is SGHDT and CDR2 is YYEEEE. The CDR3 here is CASSLWLTVEAFF. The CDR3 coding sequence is TGTGCCAGCAGCTTATGGCTGACAGTTGAAGCTTTCTTT.

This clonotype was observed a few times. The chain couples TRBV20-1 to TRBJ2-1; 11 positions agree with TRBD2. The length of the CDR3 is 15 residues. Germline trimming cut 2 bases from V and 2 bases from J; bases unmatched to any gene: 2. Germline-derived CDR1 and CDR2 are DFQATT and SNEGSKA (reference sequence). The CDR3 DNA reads TGCAGTGCTAGATTAGCGGGGGGGACCTACAATGAGCAGTTCTTC. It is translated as CSARLAGGTYNEQFF.

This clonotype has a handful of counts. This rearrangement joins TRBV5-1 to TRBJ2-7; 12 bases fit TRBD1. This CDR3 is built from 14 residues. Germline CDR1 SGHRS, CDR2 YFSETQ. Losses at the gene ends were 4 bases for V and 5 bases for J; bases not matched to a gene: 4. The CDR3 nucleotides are TGCGCCAGCAGCGGGACAGGGGGCCCCAACGAGCAGTACTTC. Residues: CASSGTGGPNEQYF.

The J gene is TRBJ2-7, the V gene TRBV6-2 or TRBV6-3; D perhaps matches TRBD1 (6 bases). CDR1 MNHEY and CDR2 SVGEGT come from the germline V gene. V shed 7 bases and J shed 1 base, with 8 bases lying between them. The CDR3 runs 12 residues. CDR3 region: CASKDSSYEQYV. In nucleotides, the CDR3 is TGTGCCAGCAAGGACAGTTCCTACGAGCAGTACGTC.

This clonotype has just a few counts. The DNA for the CDR3 is TGTGCCAGCAGGGTCCGGGACAGGGGGCTATCCTATAATTCACCCCTCCACTTT. It codes for CASRVRDRGLSYNSPLHF. The J gene is TRBJ1-6, the V gene TRBV6-1; 12 nucleotides line up with TRBD1. There are 18 residues in the CDR3. V lost 6 bases and J lost 1; bases outside the gene matches: 7. CDR1 and CDR2 (germline): MNHNS, SASEGT.

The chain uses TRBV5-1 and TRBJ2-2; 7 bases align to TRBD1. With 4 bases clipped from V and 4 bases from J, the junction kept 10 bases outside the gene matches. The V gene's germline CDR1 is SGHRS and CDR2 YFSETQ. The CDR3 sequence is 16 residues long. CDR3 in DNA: TGCGCCAGCAGCGCGGCGCCGGGACAGTTCACCGGGGAGCTGTTTTTT. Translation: CASSAAPGQFTGELFF.

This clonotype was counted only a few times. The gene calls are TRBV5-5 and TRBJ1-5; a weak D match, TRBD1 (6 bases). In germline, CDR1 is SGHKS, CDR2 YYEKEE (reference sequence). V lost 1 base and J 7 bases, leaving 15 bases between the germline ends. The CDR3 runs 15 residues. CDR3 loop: CASSLIPGEGQPQHF. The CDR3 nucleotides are TGTGCCAGCAGCTTGATCCCAGGGGAAGGCCAGCCCCAGCATTTT.

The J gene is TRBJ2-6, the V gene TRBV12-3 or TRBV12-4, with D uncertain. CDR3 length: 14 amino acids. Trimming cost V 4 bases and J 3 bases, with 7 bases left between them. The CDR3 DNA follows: TGTGCCAGCAGTTCCTCGGGTGGGGCCAACGTCCTGACTTTC. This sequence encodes CASSSSGGANVLTF.

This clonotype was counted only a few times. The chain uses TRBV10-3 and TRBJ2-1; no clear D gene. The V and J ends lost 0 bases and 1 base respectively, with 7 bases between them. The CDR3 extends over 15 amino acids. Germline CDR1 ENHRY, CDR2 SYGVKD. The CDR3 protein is CAISESVGSYNEQFF. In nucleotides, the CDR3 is TGTGCCATCAGTGAGTCGGTGGGGTCCTACAATGAGCAGTTCTTC.

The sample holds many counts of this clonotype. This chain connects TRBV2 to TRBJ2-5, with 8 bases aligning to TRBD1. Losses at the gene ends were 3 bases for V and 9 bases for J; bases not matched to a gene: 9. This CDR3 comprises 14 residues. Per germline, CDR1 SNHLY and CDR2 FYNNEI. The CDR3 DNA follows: TGTGCCAGCAGTGAGCTTACCAGGGGGCTGCCCCAGTACTTC. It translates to CASSELTRGLPQYF.

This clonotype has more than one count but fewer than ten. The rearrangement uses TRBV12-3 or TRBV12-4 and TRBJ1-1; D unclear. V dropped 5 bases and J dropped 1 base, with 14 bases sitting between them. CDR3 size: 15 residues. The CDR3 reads CASSRRGSTNTEAFF. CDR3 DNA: TGTGCCAGCAGTCGACGGGGTTCCACGAACACTGAAGCTTTCTTT.

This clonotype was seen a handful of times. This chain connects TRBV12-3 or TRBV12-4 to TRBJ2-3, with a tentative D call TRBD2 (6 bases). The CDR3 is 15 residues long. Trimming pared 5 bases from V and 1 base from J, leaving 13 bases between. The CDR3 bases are TGTGCCAGCAGTCACGGGGGTTTTGGCACAGATACGCAGTATTTT. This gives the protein CASSHGGFGTDTQYF.

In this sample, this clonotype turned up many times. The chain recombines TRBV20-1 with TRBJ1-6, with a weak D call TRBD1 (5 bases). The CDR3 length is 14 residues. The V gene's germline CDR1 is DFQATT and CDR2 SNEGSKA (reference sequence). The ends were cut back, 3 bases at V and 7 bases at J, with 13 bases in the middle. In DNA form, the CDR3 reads TGCAGTGCTAGGTGGGGGGTCAACAATTCACCCCTCCACTTT. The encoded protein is CSARWGVNNSPLHF.

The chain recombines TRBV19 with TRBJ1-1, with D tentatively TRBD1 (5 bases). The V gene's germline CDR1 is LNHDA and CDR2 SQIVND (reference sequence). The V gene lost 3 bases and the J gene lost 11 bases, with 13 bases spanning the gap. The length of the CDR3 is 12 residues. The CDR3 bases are TGTGCCAGTAGTATTAGTGCAGGGCCGGCTTTCTTT. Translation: CASSISAGPAFF. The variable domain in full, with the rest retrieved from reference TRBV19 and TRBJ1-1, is DGGITQSPKYLFRKEGQNVTLSCEQNLNHDAMYWYRQDPGQGLRLIYYSQIVNDFQKGDIAEGYSVSREKKESFPLTVTSAQKNPTAFYLCASSISAGPAFFGQGTRLTVV.

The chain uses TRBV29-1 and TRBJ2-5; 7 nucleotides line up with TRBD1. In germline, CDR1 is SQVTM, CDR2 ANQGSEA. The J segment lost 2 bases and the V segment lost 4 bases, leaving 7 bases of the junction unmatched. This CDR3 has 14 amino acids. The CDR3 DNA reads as TGCAGCGTTGGGGACAGCTACTATCAAGAGACCCAGTACTTC. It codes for CSVGDSYYQETQYF.

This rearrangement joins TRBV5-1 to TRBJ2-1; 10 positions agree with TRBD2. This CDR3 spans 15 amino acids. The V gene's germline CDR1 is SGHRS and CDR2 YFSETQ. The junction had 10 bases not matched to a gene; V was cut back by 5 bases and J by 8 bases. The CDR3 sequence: CASRQPGLATDEQFF. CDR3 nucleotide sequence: TGCGCCAGCAGACAACCGGGACTAGCGACCGATGAGCAGTTCTTC.

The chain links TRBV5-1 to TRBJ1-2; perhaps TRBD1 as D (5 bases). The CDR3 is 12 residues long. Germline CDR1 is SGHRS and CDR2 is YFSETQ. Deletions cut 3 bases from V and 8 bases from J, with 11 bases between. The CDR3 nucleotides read TGCGCCAGCAGCTGGGACGGAAGGGGCTACACCTTC. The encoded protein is CASSWDGRGYTF. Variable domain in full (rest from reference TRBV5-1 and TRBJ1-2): KAGVTQTPRYLIKTRGQQVTLSCSPISGHRSVSWYQQTPGQGLQFLFEYFSETQRNKGNFPGRFSGRQFSNSRSEMNVSTLELGDSALYLCASSWDGRGYTFGSGTRLTVV.

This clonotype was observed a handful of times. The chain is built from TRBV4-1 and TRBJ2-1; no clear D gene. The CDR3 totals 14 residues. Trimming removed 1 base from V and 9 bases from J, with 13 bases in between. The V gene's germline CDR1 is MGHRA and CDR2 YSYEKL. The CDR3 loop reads CASSQGALAGEQFF. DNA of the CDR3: TGCGCCAGCAGCCAAGGGGCCCTCGCCGGTGAGCAGTTCTTC.

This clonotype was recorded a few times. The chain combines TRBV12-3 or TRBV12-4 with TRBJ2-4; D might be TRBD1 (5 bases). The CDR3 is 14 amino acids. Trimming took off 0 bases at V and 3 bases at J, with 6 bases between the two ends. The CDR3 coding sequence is TGTGCCAGCAGTTTAGCGGGGCGCAAAAACATTCAGTACTTC. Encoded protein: CASSLAGRKNIQYF.

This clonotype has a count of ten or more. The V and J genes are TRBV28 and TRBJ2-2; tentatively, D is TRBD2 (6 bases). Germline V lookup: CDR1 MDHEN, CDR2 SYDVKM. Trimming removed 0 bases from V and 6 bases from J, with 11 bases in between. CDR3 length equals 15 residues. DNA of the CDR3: TGTGCCAGCAGTTTATGGGCACCGGGGGCCGGGGAGCTGTTTTTT. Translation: CASSLWAPGAGELFF. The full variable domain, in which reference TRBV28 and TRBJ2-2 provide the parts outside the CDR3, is DVKVTQSSRYLVKRTGEKVFLECVQDMDHENMFWYRQDPGLGLRLIYFSYDVKMKEKGDIPEGYSVSREKKERFSLILESASTNQTSMYLCASSLWAPGAGELFFGEGSRLTVL.

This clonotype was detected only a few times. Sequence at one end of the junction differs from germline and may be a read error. The CDR3 sequence: CASSPTEIRAF. In DNA form, the CDR3 reads TGCGCCAGCAGCCCGACGGAGATTAGGGCCTTC. This chain uses TRBV5-1 with TRBJ1-2; D not resolved. Per the germline V gene, CDR1 is SGHRS and CDR2 is YFSETQ. This CDR3 contains 11 residues.